This entry features one T cell receptor beta chain sequence. V lost 8 bases and J 1 base, leaving 0 bases between the germline ends. This CDR3 comprises 11 residues. Germline values: CDR1 SEHNR, CDR2 FQNEAQ (reference sequence). There were no patients who had received any treatment before thyroid surgery. This record belongs to a study of metastatic and nonmetastatic thyroid tumors. Study context: Comparative analysis of repertoires was undertaken across blood and tumor or nodule tissue obtained from malignant and benign thyroid patients.

Original analysis: Clinicopathological groups of papillary thyroid cancer showed CDR3 differences that were used to build a distant-metastasis classifier. TCRdb reprocessed the PCR reads via MiXCR. TCRdb assigned the V and J calls; the authors' analysis was not used. The sample has approximately 41,000 clones; roughly 31% are singletons. The sequenced sample was blood. The sequence came from a male donor with papillary thyroid cancer or a benign thyroid nodule (not recorded which). Some clones in this sample may be carry-over from other donors' samples. The chain is built from TRBV7-9 and TRBJ2-6, with D uncertain. In nucleotides, the CDR3 is TGTGCCAGCTCTGGGGCCAACGTCCTGACTTTC. Translating gives CASSGANVLTF.